The T cell receptor (beta chain) described here comes from a study of CD8+CD57+ T cells in acquired aplastic anemia. This CDR3 comprises 15 residues. Germline CDR1 SGHVT, CDR2 SQSDAQ. A remark on this clonotype: At one end the junction does not follow the germline gene, possibly because of a read error.

Researchers used genomic DNA as the template to profile TCR beta VDJ and CDR3. TCRdb used MiXCR to reprocess the reads, holding one entry per CDR3 protein. The sample has 200,000 to 300,000 distinct CDR3 sequences, 82% seen once. The sequenced patients had an expansion of CD8+CD57+ cells seen by flow cytometry. Severe acquired aplastic anemia was diagnosed in all patients. The chain combines TRBV7-4 with TRBJ2-3; 7 bases agree with TRBD1. The sequence was obtained from a human donor with aplastic anemia. Sequenced input: sorted CD4+, CD8+, or CD8+CD57+ T cells (not recorded which) from PBMCs. The CDR3, as DNA: TGTGCCAGCAGCGTAGGGGGACAGAGCACTGGTACGAAGTATTTT. Its protein product is CASSVGGQSTGTKYF.